The 20 T cell receptor beta chains below all came from one sample that was sequenced in a study of shared clonotypes between healthy human individuals. Here immunoSEQ multiplex PCR was the method, and the copy in TCRdb shows in-frame clones only, minus some. The sample contains some 2 million clones, over 85% of which appear only once. Naive CD8 cells lacked CD45RO and underwent positive selection for CCR7, leaving out terminally differentiated effector memory CD45RA+ cells. Sequencing used naive CD8+ T cells sorted from blood. The origin of the receptors is a man between 18 and 29 years old in good health.

On this clone itself: Other DNA sequences within the sample encode an identical CDR3. The chain employs TRBV19 and TRBJ1-1; no clear D gene. CDR1 LNHDA and CDR2 SQIVND come from the germline V gene (reference sequence). Trimming removed 6 bases from V and 1 base from J, with 6 bases in between. The CDR3 is 12 residues long. The CDR3 loop reads CASRTGNTEAFF. In DNA form, the CDR3 reads TGTGCCAGTAGAACCGGGAACACTGAAGCTTTCTTT.

In its sample, this clone was seen once. This chain connects TRBV27 to TRBJ2-7; TRBD2 agrees at 12 bases. The germline CDR1 and CDR2 sequences are MNHEY and SMNVEV (reference sequence). Trimming at V came to 0 bases and at J to 5 bases, leaving 2 bases not matched to a gene. CDR3 size: 15 residues. CDR3 amino acids: CASSLSTSGSHEQYF. DNA of the CDR3: TGTGCCAGCAGTTTATCGACTAGCGGGAGCCACGAGCAGTACTTC.

This rearrangement joins TRBV7-2 to TRBJ2-7; the match to TRBD2 covers 7 bases. Germline CDR1 and CDR2: SGHTA and FQGNSA. J gave up 6 bases and V 1 base, and 6 bases lay outside the gene matches. The CDR3 consists of 14 residues. The chain's CDR3 is CASSLVGGSVEQYF. CDR3 bases: TGTGCCAGCAGCTTAGTCGGGGGGTCTGTCGAGCAGTACTTC.

This clone was seen a few times. This sequence joins TRBV6-5 and TRBJ1-2; D is unresolved. V lost 6 bases and J 4 bases, leaving 18 bases between the germline ends. The CDR3 is 15 residues long. Looked up from germline, CDR1 is MNHEY and CDR2 is SVGAGI. For the CDR3, the DNA is TGTGCCAGCAGACTATCCCTTGAGAGGCCCTATGGCTACACCTTC. This codes for CASRLSLERPYGYTF.

The chain has TRBV29-1 and TRBJ1-2; D unresolved. V gave up 7 bases and J gave up 4 bases, with 13 bases separating them. Germline loops: CDR1 SQVTM, CDR2 ANQGSEA. This CDR3 has 12 amino acids. CDR3 region: CSAGSNVYGYTF. CDR3 DNA sequence: TGCAGCGCTGGAAGTAATGTCTATGGCTACACCTTC.

CDR3 residues: CASSLVADTQYF. Written as DNA, the CDR3 is TGTGCCAGCAGCTTAGTAGCAGATACGCAGTATTTT. This chain joins TRBV7-6 and TRBJ2-3; D gene ambiguous. The CDR3 spans 12 residues. Per the germline V gene, CDR1 is SGHVS and CDR2 is FNYEAQ. Trimming shortened V by 1 base and J by 4 bases, and 3 bases separated the two germline ends.

The chain recombines TRBV5-4 with TRBJ2-7; 16 bases agree with TRBD2. The J segment lost 2 bases and the V segment lost 3 bases, leaving 2 bases of the junction unmatched. Per germline, CDR1 SGHNT and CDR2 YYREEE (reference sequence). The CDR3 spans 16 residues. CDR3 in DNA: TGTGCCAGCAGCTGGGGACTAGCGGGGGGGACCTACGAGCAGTACTTC. It is translated as CASSWGLAGGTYEQYF.

The chain joins TRBV11-2 to TRBJ2-2, with 8 positions matching TRBD2. V lost 1 base, J lost 5 bases, and 3 bases stayed unmatched. CDR1 SGHAT and CDR2 FQNNGV come from the germline V gene. The CDR3 contains 15 residues. DNA for the CDR3: TGTGCCAGCAGCTTAGTAACTAGCGGAACCGGGGAGCTGTTTTTT. Amino acids: CASSLVTSGTGELFF.

The chain is built from TRBV7-2 and TRBJ1-1; 7 bases are a match to TRBD1. Trimming cost V 3 bases and J 4 bases; bases outside gene matches: 2. Germline V gives CDR1 SGHTA, CDR2 FQGNSA. This CDR3 region has 13 residues. The CDR3 DNA follows: TGTGCCAGCAGCTTCAGGGGGACCACTGAAGCTTTCTTT. It codes for CASSFRGTTEAFF.

The V gene is TRBV7-6, the J gene TRBJ2-1, with TRBD2 matching 7 bases. Looked up from germline, CDR1 is SGHVS and CDR2 is FNYEAQ. CDR3 size: 16 residues. J gave up 3 bases and V 2 bases, and 7 bases lay outside the gene matches. The CDR3 nucleotides are TGTGCCAGCAGCTTATCTGCTAGCGGAGACTACAATGAGCAGTTCTTC. Translating gives CASSLSASGDYNEQFF.

This clone was seen only once. The chain employs TRBV28 and TRBJ2-1, with D perhaps TRBD1 (6 bases). Trimming pared 7 bases from V and 6 bases from J, leaving 13 bases between. Germline-derived CDR1 and CDR2 are MDHEN and SYDVKM. The CDR3 has 13 residues. The CDR3 DNA reads as TGTGCCAGCACCTCGACAGGTCTCAATGAGCAGTTCTTC. It is translated as CASTSTGLNEQFF.

The chain combines TRBV7-9 with TRBJ1-4; maybe TRBD1 (6 bases). Trimming shortened V by 5 bases and J by 0 bases, and 19 bases separated the two germline ends. The CDR3 runs to 18 residues. From germline, CDR1 is SEHNR and CDR2 FQNEAQ (reference sequence). DNA of the CDR3: TGTGCCAGCAGCCCTACCGGACAGCCCGTTGCAACTAATGAAAAACTGTTTTTT. Protein product: CASSPTGQPVATNEKLFF.

This chain joins TRBV7-2 and TRBJ1-6; D is uncertain. The length of the CDR3 is 18 residues. V lost 2 bases to trimming and J lost 2 bases, with 16 bases between them. Germline CDR1 is SGHTA and CDR2 is FQGNSA. CDR3 loop: CASSLSLLGITYNSPLHF. The CDR3 DNA sequence: TGTGCCAGCAGCTTATCCCTACTGGGCATCACCTATAATTCACCCCTCCACTTT.

The chain combines TRBV28 with TRBJ2-3; possible D gene TRBD2, 6 bases. CDR3 length equals 15 residues. Trimming stripped 2 bases from V and 3 bases from J, with 12 bases between. The germline V gene has CDR1 MDHEN and CDR2 SYDVKM. CDR3: CASSLGLARTDTQYF. CDR3 nucleotide sequence: TGTGCCAGCAGTTTAGGTCTAGCGAGGACAGATACGCAGTATTTT.

V gene TRBV7-2 combines with J gene TRBJ2-2, with TRBD2 identical over 8 bases. Germline loops: CDR1 SGHTA, CDR2 FQGNSA. After removal of 5 bases from V and 1 base from J, the junction contained 9 bases not matched to a gene. The CDR3 is 17 amino acids. CDR3 region: CASSPRPGLGNTGELFF. For the CDR3, the DNA is TGTGCCAGCAGCCCCCGTCCGGGACTAGGGAACACCGGGGAGCTGTTTTTT.

In this sample, this clone turned up once. The rearrangement joins TRBV18 to TRBJ1-3; the D is unclear. Germline V CDR1 and CDR2: KGHSH, LQKENI. The CDR3 consists of 11 residues. The V end was cut by 3 bases, the J end by 7 bases, with 4 bases between. The DNA of the CDR3 is TGTGCCAGCTCACCGGCCAACACCATATATTTT. Translated, it gives CASSPANTIYF. The variable domain in full, with the rest retrieved from reference TRBV18 and TRBJ1-3, is NAGVMQNPRHLVRRRGQEARLRCSPMKGHSHVYWYRQLPEEGLKFMVYLQKENIIDESGMPKERFSAEFPKEGPSILRIQQVVRGDSAAYFCASSPANTIYFGEGSWLTVV.

This sequence joins TRBV5-1 and TRBJ2-1; D is unresolved. Trimming cost V 0 bases and J 8 bases, with 12 bases left between them. The germline CDR1 and CDR2 sequences are SGHRS and YFSETQ. This CDR3 has 14 residues. CDR3 region: CASSLDTPWDEQFF. Here the CDR3 DNA reads TGCGCCAGCAGCTTGGATACACCTTGGGATGAGCAGTTCTTC.

This chain joins TRBV5-6 and TRBJ1-6, with a possible D match to TRBD1 (6 bases). Trimming left V 4 bases short and J 8 bases short, with 7 bases between. This CDR3 spans 12 amino acids. The germline V gene encodes CDR1 SGHDT and CDR2 YYEEEE. The CDR3 protein is CASSTGYSPLHF. Here the CDR3 DNA reads TGTGCCAGCAGCACAGGGTATTCACCCCTCCACTTT.

This clone was counted once. V and J are TRBV2 and TRBJ2-3; 10 positions match TRBD2. The V gene end was trimmed by 3 bases and the J gene end by 6 bases; junction bases not matched to a gene: 3. The CDR3 loop spans 14 amino acids. Germline values: CDR1 SNHLY, CDR2 FYNNEI. As DNA, the CDR3 is TGTGCCAGCAGTGATCTAGCGGGGGTGGATACGCAGTATTTT. Translation: CASSDLAGVDTQYF. Together with reference TRBV2 and TRBJ2-3, the CDR3 gives the full variable domain: EPEVTQTPSHQVTQMGQEVILRCVPISNHLYFYWYRQILGQKVEFLVSFYNNEISEKSEIFDDQFSVERPDGSNFTLKIRSTKLEDSAMYFCASSDLAGVDTQYFGPGTRLTVL.

The chain carries TRBV6-5 and TRBJ2-7, with 9 bases matching TRBD1. The trim removed 4 bases at V and 4 bases at J, leaving 11 bases unmatched. Per the germline V gene, CDR1 is MNHEY and CDR2 is SVGAGI. The CDR3 extends over 16 amino acids. In DNA, the CDR3 is TGTGCCAGCAGTTTGGATCCGGGACAGGGACTTTACGAGCAGTACTTC. Protein: CASSLDPGQGLYEQYF.